Shown below are 27 T cell receptor beta chains from a single sample sequenced in a study of T cell clonality in common variable immunodeficiency. Produced via immunoSEQ multiplex PCR; TCRdb's table is partial and in-frame only. The repertoire consists of around 60,000 clones, none detected only once. The material sequenced was peripheral blood mononuclear cells. The receptor source for this set is a person between 18 and 70 years old in good health.

This clone came up many times. The read ends 3 residues early relative to the CDR3; the germline J gene fills the gap. This chain connects TRBV6-2 or TRBV6-3 to TRBJ1-1; D not certain. V gave up 0 bases and J gave up 0 bases, with 14 bases separating them. From germline, CDR1 is MNHEY and CDR2 SVGEGT. CDR3 length: 17 amino acids. CDR3 DNA (partial): TGTGCCAGCAGTTACTCGACGCTCGGCGGATTGAACACTGAA. Protein product: CASSYSTLGGLNTE. The full-length CDR3 reads as CASSYSTLGGLNTEAFF.

This clone was detected many times. The read comes to an end 3 residues before the CDR3 does, leaving the germline J gene to fill in the end. V usage is TRBV29-1 and J usage is TRBJ2-1, with unresolved D. Trimming shortened V by 6 bases and J by 6 bases, and 9 bases separated the two germline ends. Per germline, CDR1 SQVTM and CDR2 ANQGSEA. The CDR3 has 11 residues. The sequenced CDR3 bases are TGCAGCGTCCGACTGGCCAATGAG. Residues: CSVRLANE. The full CDR3 protein is CSVRLANEQFF.

This clone was counted ten times or more. The CDR3 end lies 3 residues beyond the end of the read and is filled in from the germline J gene. The chain has TRBV5-1 and TRBJ2-2, with 9 bases aligning to TRBD2. The CDR3 has 14 residues. Germline assignment: CDR1 SGHRS and CDR2 YFSETQ. V was clipped by 4 bases and J by 4 bases; unmatched bases: 2. The CDR3 region is CASSGGLATGELFF. The part of the CDR3 DNA that was read is TGCGCCAGCAGCGGGGGACTAGCCACCGGGGAG.

This clone was seen many times. The read is 3 residues too short to cover the CDR3 end, so that end is filled in from the germline J gene. The V gene is TRBV19, the J gene TRBJ1-1, with D unclear. The CDR3 has 8 residues. The germline V gene has CDR1 LNHDA and CDR2 SQIVND (reference sequence). The CDR3 bases that were read are TGTACAAACACTGAA. As protein: CTNTE. The CDR3 as a whole reads CTNTEAFF.

This clone was counted at least ten times. The CDR3 extends 3 residues past the end of the read, so its final part is completed from the germline J gene. The chain combines TRBV10-3 with TRBJ2-7; the match to TRBD2 covers 9 bases. Per the germline V gene, CDR1 is ENHRY and CDR2 is SYGVKD. CDR3 length equals 13 residues. J gave up 4 bases and V 9 bases, and 7 bases lay outside the gene matches. CDR3: CAMAPSGKYEQYF. The sequenced CDR3 bases are TGTGCCATGGCCCCTAGCGGGAAATACGAG.

This clone has ten or more counts. CDR3 sequence: CASAPTAVTEAFF. The CDR3 bases that were read are TGTGCCAGTGCACCTACCGCCGTCACTGAA. V is TRBV19 and J is TRBJ1-1; D call uncertain. The CDR3 goes on 3 residues after the read ends, and that part is filled in from the germline J gene. From germline, CDR1 is LNHDA and CDR2 SQIVND (reference sequence). V was shortened by 8 bases and J by 4 bases, with 14 bases between the two germline ends. This CDR3 spans 13 amino acids. The variable domain in full, completed from reference TRBV19 and TRBJ1-1, reads DGGITQSPKYLFRKEGQNVTLSCEQNLNHDAMYWYRQDPGQGLRLIYYSQIVNDFQKGDIAEGYSVSREKKESFPLTVTSAQKNPTAFYLCASAPTAVTEAFFGQGTRLTVV.

There are many counts of this clone. The read ends 3 residues early relative to the CDR3; the germline J gene fills the gap. The V gene is TRBV5-1, the J gene TRBJ1-1; D gene ambiguous. Trimming took off 1 base at V and 0 bases at J, with 7 bases between the two ends. Germline-derived CDR1 and CDR2 are SGHRS and YFSETQ. The CDR3 has 14 amino acids. The CDR3 bases that were read are TGCGCCAGCAGCTTGTCAAACATGAACACTGAA. Translated, it gives CASSLSNMNTE. The CDR3 reads in full as CASSLSNMNTEAFF.

This clone was detected many times. The read comes to an end 3 residues before the CDR3 does, leaving the germline J gene to fill in the end. The rearrangement joins TRBV30 to TRBJ1-1; D is undetermined. CDR1 and CDR2 (germline): GTSNPN, SVGIG (reference sequence). The V gene lost 0 bases and the J gene lost 4 bases, with 9 bases spanning the gap. This CDR3 contains 13 residues. Incomplete CDR3 DNA: TGTGCCTGGAGTGTCCTCCGGGGCACTGAA. Its translation: CAWSVLRGTE. The complete CDR3 reads CAWSVLRGTEAFF.

This clone appeared many times. The CDR3 goes on 3 residues after the read ends, and that part is filled in from the germline J gene. V is TRBV19 and J is TRBJ1-2; maybe TRBD1 (6 bases). Trimming took off 0 bases at V and 1 base at J, with 15 bases between the two ends. CDR1 LNHDA and CDR2 SQIVND come from the germline V gene (reference sequence). This CDR3 has 17 amino acids. The CDR3 spells CASSIDAGQGINYGYTF. CDR3 DNA, as far as it was read: TGTGCCAGTAGTATAGATGCTGGGCAGGGGATTAACTATGGC.

This clone was observed at least ten times. The read ends 3 residues before the CDR3 terminus; that terminus is restored from the germline J gene. The chain uses TRBV29-1 and TRBJ1-1, with unresolved D. The ends were cut back, 7 bases at V and 7 bases at J, with 13 bases in the middle. CDR1 is SQVTM and CDR2 is ANQGSEA in the germline V gene. The CDR3 has 11 residues. The part of the CDR3 DNA that was read is TGCAGCGCCTTGGGCGCCTTTGAA. Residues: CSALGAFE. The entire CDR3 protein reads CSALGAFEAFF.

The table lists this clone with many counts. Read sequence stops 3 residues before the CDR3 end, and the germline J gene provides the missing end. The V call is TRBV10-1, the J call TRBJ2-2, with a tentative D call TRBD1 (6 bases). V lost 3 bases to trimming and J lost 1 base, with 15 bases between them. The CDR3 consists of 17 residues. Germline V gives CDR1 WNHNN, CDR2 SYGVQD (reference sequence). This chain's CDR3 is CASSDTGKGVNTGELFF. The sequenced part of the CDR3 DNA is TGCGCCAGCAGTGATACCGGGAAGGGGGTGAACACCGGGGAG.

This clone was seen many times. The CDR3 extends 3 residues past the end of the read, so its final part is completed from the germline J gene. V and J are TRBV7-2 and TRBJ2-1; 10 nucleotides match TRBD1. The CDR3 runs 15 residues. Unmatched junction bases numbered 5, after V lost 4 bases and J lost 5 bases. Germline V lookup: CDR1 SGHTA, CDR2 FQGNSA. The CDR3 bases that were read are TGTGCCAGCAGCTCCCGGGACAGGGGCCACAATGAG. Its protein is CASSSRDRGHNE. The CDR3, in full, reads CASSSRDRGHNEQFF.

In its sample, this clone was seen many times. The read terminates 3 residues ahead of where the CDR3 ends, so the germline J gene completes it. The V call is TRBV19, the J call TRBJ2-7; TRBD1 matches 9 bases. Germline values: CDR1 LNHDA, CDR2 SQIVND (reference sequence). CDR3 length: 13 amino acids. V gave up 4 bases and J gave up 6 bases; unmatched junction bases: 4. The CDR3 spells CASSTSQGAEQYF. CDR3 bases read: TGTGCCAGTAGTACCTCACAGGGGGCCGAG. Filled out from reference TRBV19 and TRBJ2-7, the complete variable domain reads DGGITQSPKYLFRKEGQNVTLSCEQNLNHDAMYWYRQDPGQGLRLIYYSQIVNDFQKGDIAEGYSVSREKKESFPLTVTSAQKNPTAFYLCASSTSQGAEQYFGPGTRLTVT.

About this clone itself: The CDR3 end lies 3 residues beyond the end of the read and is filled in from the germline J gene. The chain has TRBV30 and TRBJ1-2; no firm D call. CDR3 length equals 14 residues. Per the germline V gene, CDR1 is GTSNPN and CDR2 is SVGIG (reference sequence). The CDR3 reads CAWSVFSGQDTYTF. CDR3 DNA, as far as it was read: TGTGCCTGGAGTGTATTTTCAGGCCAGGATACC.

The table lists this clone with many counts. CDR3: CASSLVPGFAGELFF. The sequenced part of the CDR3 DNA is TGCGCCAGCAGCTTGGTCCCCGGGTTTGCCGGGGAG. The chain combines TRBV5-1 with TRBJ2-2; D unresolved. The CDR3 end falls 3 residues outside the read, so it is completed with the germline J gene. Germline V CDR1 and CDR2: SGHRS, YFSETQ. Between the trimmed V and J ends, which lost 0 bases and 6 bases, there was a span of 12 bases. The CDR3 length is 15 residues.

Many counts were recorded for this clone. Coverage ceases 3 residues before the CDR3 finishes, and the germline J gene fills in the end. The chain is built from TRBV20-1 and TRBJ1-2; 8 nucleotides agree with TRBD1. V shed 3 bases, J shed 4 bases, and the junction held 10 bases outside the gene matches. The CDR3 runs to 15 residues. Germline CDR1 DFQATT, CDR2 SNEGSKA (reference sequence). CDR3 DNA, as far as it was read: TGCAGTGCTAGTTCCCCACAGGGGGGTGCCTATGGC. It yields the protein CSASSPQGGAYG. The whole CDR3 sequence reads CSASSPQGGAYGYTF.

This clone was counted many times. The CDR3 end lies 3 residues beyond the end of the read and is filled in from the germline J gene. This chain uses TRBV5-4 with TRBJ2-7; 9 bases align to TRBD1. The CDR3 length is 15 residues. V dropped 3 bases and J dropped 2; count of bases not matched to a gene: 6. Germline CDR1 and CDR2: SGHNT and YYREEE (reference sequence). The CDR3 DNA, read in part, is TGTGCCAGCAGCTCACCGGGACAGGGACCCTACGAG. Translated: CASSSPGQGPYE. The full CDR3 protein reads CASSSPGQGPYEQYF.

In its sample, this clone was seen many times. The read ends 3 residues before the CDR3 terminus; that terminus is restored from the germline J gene. The chain carries TRBV20-1 and TRBJ2-3; D uncertain. This CDR3 has 16 amino acids. CDR1 DFQATT and CDR2 SNEGSKA come from the germline V gene (reference sequence). Trimming removed 0 bases from V and 1 base from J, with 14 bases in between. The part of the CDR3 DNA that was read is TGCAGTGCTAGAGATTACCTACGAGAAGGCACAGATACG. Amino acids: CSARDYLREGTDT. The CDR3 reads in full as CSARDYLREGTDTQYF.

At least ten counts were recorded for this clone. The DNA ends 3 residues before the CDR3 does, and the rest of the CDR3 is filled in from the germline J gene. The V and J genes are TRBV18 and TRBJ2-7, with D possibly matching TRBD1 (5 bases). V shed 4 bases and J shed 1 base, with 8 bases lying between them. Germline V gene sequence: CDR1 KGHSH, CDR2 LQKENI. CDR3 size: 13 residues. The covered CDR3 bases are TGTGCCAGCTCACAGGGGTTTTCCTACGAG. It encodes CASSQGFSYE. The full CDR3 reads CASSQGFSYEQYF.

The table lists this clone with many counts. Read data end 3 residues before the CDR3 end; the end is taken from the germline J gene. V gene TRBV7-6 combines with J gene TRBJ1-2; TRBD1 matches 12 bases. V shed 5 bases, J shed 0 bases, and the junction held 10 bases outside the gene matches. CDR1 is SGHVS, CDR2 FNYEAQ, per germline. The CDR3 covers 18 residues. The CDR3 loop reads CASSLKPGQGAPNYGYTF. The DNA read from the CDR3 is TGTGCCAGCAGCCTAAAACCGGGACAGGGGGCCCCTAACTATGGC.

This clone was seen many times. The CDR3 end lies 3 residues beyond the end of the read and is filled in from the germline J gene. The chain carries TRBV7-9 and TRBJ1-1; D gene uncertain. The CDR3 has 13 amino acids. V lost 4 bases and J lost 1, with 7 bases in between. Per the germline V gene, CDR1 is SEHNR and CDR2 is FQNEAQ (reference sequence). The CDR3 bases that were read are TGTGCCAGCAGCTCCCCCGGGAACACTGAA. It encodes CASSSPGNTE. The entire CDR3 reads CASSSPGNTEAFF.

There are many counts of this clone. The read ends 3 residues early relative to the CDR3; the germline J gene fills the gap. This chain uses TRBV2 with TRBJ2-4, with D perhaps matching TRBD2 (6 bases). The V end was cut by 3 bases, the J end by 7 bases, with 13 bases between. CDR1 is SNHLY, CDR2 FYNNEI, per germline. CDR3 length: 14 residues. The DNA read from the CDR3 is TGTGCCAGCAGTGACCCGACTAGAAGGAACATT. Its translation: CASSDPTRRNI. The complete CDR3 protein is CASSDPTRRNIQYF.

The sample holds many counts of this clone. The read finishes 3 residues shy of the CDR3 end, and the germline J gene is used to complete it. The V call is TRBV6-1, the J call TRBJ2-7, with D possibly matching TRBD1 (6 bases). Trimming stripped 4 bases from V and 3 bases from J, with 13 bases between. This CDR3 has 14 residues. CDR1 MNHNS and CDR2 SASEGT come from the germline V gene. Partial CDR3 DNA: TGTGCCAGCAGTGCTCAGGGGAGAATCTACGAG. Residues: CASSAQGRIYE. The CDR3 as a whole reads CASSAQGRIYEQYF.

Ten or more counts support this clone. The read ends 3 residues shy of where the CDR3 ends; the end is completed using the germline J gene. The rearrangement joins TRBV30 to TRBJ2-3; D is ambiguous. Looked up from germline, CDR1 is GTSNPN and CDR2 is SVGIG (reference sequence). V lost 2 bases to trimming and J lost 0 bases, with 3 bases between them. This CDR3 is 12 amino acids long. CDR3 amino acids: CAWSLSTDTQYF. The covered CDR3 bases are TGTGCCTGGAGTCTGAGCACAGATACG.

Worth noting for this clone: The read falls 3 residues short of the CDR3 end, and the missing part is taken from the germline J gene. The rearrangement joins TRBV18 to TRBJ1-3; TRBD1 might be the D (6 bases). The CDR3 is 16 residues long. Trimming cost V 3 bases and J 3 bases, with 15 bases left between them. Germline lookup yields CDR1 KGHSH and CDR2 LQKENI. CDR3 residues: CASSPPGQRDGNTIYF. The sequenced CDR3 bases are TGTGCCAGCTCACCTCCTGGACAGAGAGATGGAAACACC. The full variable domain, its missing parts supplied by reference TRBV18 and TRBJ1-3, is NAGVMQNPRHLVRRRGQEARLRCSPMKGHSHVYWYRQLPEEGLKFMVYLQKENIIDESGMPKERFSAEFPKEGPSILRIQQVVRGDSAAYFCASSPPGQRDGNTIYFGEGSWLTVV.

Many counts were recorded for this clone. The missing CDR3 end, 3 residues past where the read stops, is filled in from the germline J gene. The chain couples TRBV18 to TRBJ2-7; 8 bases line up with TRBD2. Losses at the gene ends were 0 bases for V and 2 bases for J; bases not matched to a gene: 0. The CDR3 sequence is 14 residues long. The V gene's germline CDR1 is KGHSH and CDR2 LQKENI. The CDR3 is CASSPPSGTYEQYF. Partial CDR3 DNA: TGTGCCAGCTCACCACCTAGCGGGACCTACGAG.

The sample holds many counts of this clone. The read ends 3 residues early relative to the CDR3; the germline J gene fills the gap. This chain joins TRBV5-1 and TRBJ1-6, with 8 bases aligning to TRBD1. CDR1 and CDR2 from the germline V gene are SGHRS and YFSETQ. V dropped 0 bases and J dropped 7; count of bases not matched to a gene: 0. The CDR3 is 14 amino acids. The DNA read from the CDR3 is TGCGCCAGCAGCTTGGACAGGGGGAATTCACCC. As protein: CASSLDRGNSP. The CDR3 as a whole reads CASSLDRGNSPLHF. Drawing the rest from reference TRBV5-1 and TRBJ1-6, the complete variable domain is KAGVTQTPRYLIKTRGQQVTLSCSPISGHRSVSWYQQTPGQGLQFLFEYFSETQRNKGNFPGRFSGRQFSNSRSEMNVSTLELGDSALYLCASSLDRGNSPLHFGNGTRLTVT.